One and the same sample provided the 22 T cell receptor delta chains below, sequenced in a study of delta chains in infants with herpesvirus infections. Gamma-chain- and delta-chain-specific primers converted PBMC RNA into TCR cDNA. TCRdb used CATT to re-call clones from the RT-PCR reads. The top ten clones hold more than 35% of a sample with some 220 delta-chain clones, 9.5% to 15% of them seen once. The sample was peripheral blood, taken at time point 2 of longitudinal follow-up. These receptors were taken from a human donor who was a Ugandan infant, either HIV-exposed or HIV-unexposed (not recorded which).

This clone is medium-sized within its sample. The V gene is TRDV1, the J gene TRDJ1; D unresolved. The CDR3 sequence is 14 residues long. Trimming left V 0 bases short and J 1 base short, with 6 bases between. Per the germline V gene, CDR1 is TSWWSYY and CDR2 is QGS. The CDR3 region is CALGELLGTDKLIF. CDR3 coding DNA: TGTGCTCTTGGGGAACTCCTAGGCACCGATAAACTCATCTTT.

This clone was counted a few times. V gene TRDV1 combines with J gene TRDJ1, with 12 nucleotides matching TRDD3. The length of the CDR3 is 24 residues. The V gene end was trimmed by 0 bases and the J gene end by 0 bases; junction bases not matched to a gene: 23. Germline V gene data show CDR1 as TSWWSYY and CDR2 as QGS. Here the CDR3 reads CALGELRPSCEYWGIPPYTDKLIF. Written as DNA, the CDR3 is TGTGCTCTTGGGGAACTTCGTCCTTCCTGTGAATACTGGGGGATACCCCCTTACACCGATAAACTCATCTTT.

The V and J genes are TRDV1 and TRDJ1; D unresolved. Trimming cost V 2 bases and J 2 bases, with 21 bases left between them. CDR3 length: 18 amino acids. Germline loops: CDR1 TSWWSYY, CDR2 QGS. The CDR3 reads CALGELREGPRRTDKLIF. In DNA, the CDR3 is TGTGCTCTTGGGGAATTACGTGAGGGCCCCCGTAGGACCGATAAACTCATCTTT.

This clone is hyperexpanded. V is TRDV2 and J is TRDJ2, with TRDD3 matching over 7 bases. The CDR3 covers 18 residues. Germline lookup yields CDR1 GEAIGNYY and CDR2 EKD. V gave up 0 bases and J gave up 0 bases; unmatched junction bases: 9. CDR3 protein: CACDTLGDPPALTAQLFF. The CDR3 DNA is TGTGCCTGTGACACCTTGGGGGACCCCCCCGCTTTGACAGCACAACTCTTCTTT.

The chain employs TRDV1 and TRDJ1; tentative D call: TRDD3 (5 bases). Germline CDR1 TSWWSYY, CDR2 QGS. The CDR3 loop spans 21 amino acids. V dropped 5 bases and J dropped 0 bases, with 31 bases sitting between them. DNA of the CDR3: TGTGCTCTTGGGAAGGAGGTTACAACCAGTGCTGGGAGATCGTACACCGATAAACTCATCTTT. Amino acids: CALGKEVTTSAGRSYTDKLIF.

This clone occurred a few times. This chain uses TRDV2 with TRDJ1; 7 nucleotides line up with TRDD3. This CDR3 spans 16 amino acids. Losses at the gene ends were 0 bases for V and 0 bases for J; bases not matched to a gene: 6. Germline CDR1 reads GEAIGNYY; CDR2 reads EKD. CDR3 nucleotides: TGTGCCTGTGACACCTGGGGGACGCCGTACACCGATAAACTCATCTTT. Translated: CACDTWGTPYTDKLIF.

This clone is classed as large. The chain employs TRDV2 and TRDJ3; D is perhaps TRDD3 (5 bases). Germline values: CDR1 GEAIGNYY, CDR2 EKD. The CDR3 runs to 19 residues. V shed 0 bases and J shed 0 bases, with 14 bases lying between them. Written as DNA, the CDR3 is TGTGCCTGTGACACCGTGGAGGGGACCAGCTCCTGGGACACCCGACAGATGTTTTTC. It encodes CACDTVEGTSSWDTRQMFF.

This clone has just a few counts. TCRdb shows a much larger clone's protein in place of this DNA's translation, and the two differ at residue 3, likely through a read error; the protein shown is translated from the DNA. CDR3 loop: CARDKVGGKSSWDTRQMFF. The CDR3 bases are TGTGCCCGTGACAAGGTGGGGGGCAAAAGCTCCTGGGACACCCGACAGATGTTTTTC. This chain links TRDV2 with TRDJ3; D may be TRDD3 (6 bases). The CDR3 is 19 amino acids. Germline loops: CDR1 GEAIGNYY, CDR2 EKD.

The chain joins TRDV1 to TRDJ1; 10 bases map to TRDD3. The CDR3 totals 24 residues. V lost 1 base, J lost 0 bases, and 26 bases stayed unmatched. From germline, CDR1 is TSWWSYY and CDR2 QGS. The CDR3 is CALGEPVFRPKGPYWGIYTDKLIF. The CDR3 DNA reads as TGTGCTCTTGGGGAACCAGTTTTCCGCCCCAAGGGCCCGTACTGGGGGATCTACACCGATAAACTCATCTTT.

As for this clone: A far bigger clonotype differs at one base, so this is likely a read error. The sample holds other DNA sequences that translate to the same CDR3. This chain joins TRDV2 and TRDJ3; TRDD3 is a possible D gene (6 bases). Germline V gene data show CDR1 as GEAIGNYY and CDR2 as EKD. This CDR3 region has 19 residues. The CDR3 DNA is TGTGCCTGCGACAAGGTGGGGGGCAAAAGCTCCTGGGACACCCGACAGATGTTTTTC. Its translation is CACDKVGGKSSWDTRQMFF.

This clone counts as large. The CDR3 reads CACDVLGDTAQLFF. The DNA of the CDR3 is TGTGCCTGTGACGTACTGGGGGATACAGCACAACTCTTCTTT. V and J are TRDV2 and TRDJ2; 10 bases line up with TRDD3. The germline V gene encodes CDR1 GEAIGNYY and CDR2 EKD. V trimming: 3 bases; J trimming: 5 bases; junction bases outside the gene matches: 2. This CDR3 comprises 14 residues.

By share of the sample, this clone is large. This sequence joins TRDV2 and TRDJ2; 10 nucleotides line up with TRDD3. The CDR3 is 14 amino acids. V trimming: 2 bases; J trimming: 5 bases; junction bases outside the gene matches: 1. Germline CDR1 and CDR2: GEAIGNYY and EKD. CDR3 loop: CACDILGDTAQLFF. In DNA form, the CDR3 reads TGTGCCTGTGACATACTGGGGGATACAGCACAACTCTTCTTT.

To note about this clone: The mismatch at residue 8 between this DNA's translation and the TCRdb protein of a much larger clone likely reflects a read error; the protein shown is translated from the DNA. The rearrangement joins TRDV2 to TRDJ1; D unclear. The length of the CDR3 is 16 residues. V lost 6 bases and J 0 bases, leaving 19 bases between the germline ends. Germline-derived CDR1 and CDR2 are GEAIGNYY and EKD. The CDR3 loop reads CACSQLADPYTDKLIF. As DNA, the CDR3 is TGTGCCTGTTCACAATTGGCGGACCCGTACACCGATAAACTCATCTTT.

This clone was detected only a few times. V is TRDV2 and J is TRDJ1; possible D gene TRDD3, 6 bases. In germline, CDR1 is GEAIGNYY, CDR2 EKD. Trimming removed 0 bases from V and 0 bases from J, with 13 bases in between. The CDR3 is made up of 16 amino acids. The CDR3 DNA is TGTGCCTGTGACACCTTGGGGGTCTCGGACACCGATAAACTCATCTTT. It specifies CACDTLGVSDTDKLIF.

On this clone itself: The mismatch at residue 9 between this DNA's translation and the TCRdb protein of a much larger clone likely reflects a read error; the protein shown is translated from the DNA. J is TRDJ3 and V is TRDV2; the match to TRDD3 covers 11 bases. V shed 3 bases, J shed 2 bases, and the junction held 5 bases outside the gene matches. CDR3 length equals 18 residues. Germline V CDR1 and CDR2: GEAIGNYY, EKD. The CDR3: CACDVLGDMTWDTRQMFF. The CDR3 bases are TGTGCCTGTGACGTACTGGGGGATATGACCTGGGACACCCGACAGATGTTTTTC.

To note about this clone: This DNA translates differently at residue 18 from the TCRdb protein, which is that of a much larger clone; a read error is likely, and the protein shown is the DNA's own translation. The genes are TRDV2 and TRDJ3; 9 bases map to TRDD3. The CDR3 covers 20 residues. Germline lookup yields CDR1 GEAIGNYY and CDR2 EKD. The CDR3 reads CACDTPTGGPDSWDTRQIFF. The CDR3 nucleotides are TGTGCCTGTGACACTCCAACTGGGGGACCAGACTCCTGGGACACCCGACAGATATTTTTC.

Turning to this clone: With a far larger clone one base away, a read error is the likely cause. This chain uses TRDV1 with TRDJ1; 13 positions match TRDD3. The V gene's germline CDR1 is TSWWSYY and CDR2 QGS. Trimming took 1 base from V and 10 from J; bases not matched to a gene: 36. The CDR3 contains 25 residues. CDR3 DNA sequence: TGTGCTCTTGGGGAACGAATTCGGGGGCTTCCCAATCCCGCTACTGGGGGATACGCGTCGAGAAGACTCATCTTT. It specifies CALGERIRGLPNPATGGYASRRLIF.

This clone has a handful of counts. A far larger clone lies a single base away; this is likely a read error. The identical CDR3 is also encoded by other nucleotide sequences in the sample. CDR3 region: CALGELRGRDTRQMFF. CDR3 bases: TGTGCCCTTGGGGAACTAAGAGGACGGGACACCCGACAGATGTTTTTC. V and J are TRDV1 and TRDJ3; D is possibly TRDD3 (5 bases). The CDR3 covers 16 residues. Per the germline V gene, CDR1 is TSWWSYY and CDR2 is QGS.

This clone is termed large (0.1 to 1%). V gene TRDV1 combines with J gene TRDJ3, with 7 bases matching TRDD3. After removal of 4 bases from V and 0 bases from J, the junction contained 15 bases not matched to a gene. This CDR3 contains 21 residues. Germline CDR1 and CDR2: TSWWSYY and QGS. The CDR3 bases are TGTGCTCTTGGGGTTTCCTCCCCTGGGGGGTTGCGCTCCTGGGACACCCGACAGATGTTTTTC. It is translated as CALGVSSPGGLRSWDTRQMFF.

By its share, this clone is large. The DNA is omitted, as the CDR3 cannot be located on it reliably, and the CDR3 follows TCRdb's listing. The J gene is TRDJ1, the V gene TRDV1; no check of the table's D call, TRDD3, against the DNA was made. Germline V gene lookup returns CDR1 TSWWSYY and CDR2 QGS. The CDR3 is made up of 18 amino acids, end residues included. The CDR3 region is CALGDPTFGGYRTDKLIF.

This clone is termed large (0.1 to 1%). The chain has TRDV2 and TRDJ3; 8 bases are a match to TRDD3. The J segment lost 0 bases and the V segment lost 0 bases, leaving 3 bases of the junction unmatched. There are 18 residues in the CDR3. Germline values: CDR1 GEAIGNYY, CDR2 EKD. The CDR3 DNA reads TGTGCCTGTGACACCGGGGGATATCGCTCCTGGGACACCCGACAGATGTTTTTC. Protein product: CACDTGGYRSWDTRQMFF.

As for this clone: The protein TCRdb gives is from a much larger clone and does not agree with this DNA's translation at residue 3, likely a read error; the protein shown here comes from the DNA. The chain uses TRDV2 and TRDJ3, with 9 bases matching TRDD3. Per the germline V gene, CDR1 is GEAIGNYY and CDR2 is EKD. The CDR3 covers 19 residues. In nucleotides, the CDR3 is TGTGCCCGTGACACCGTCGGGGGGGATACTTTCCGGGACACCCGACAGATGTTTTTC. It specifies CARDTVGGDTFRDTRQMFF.